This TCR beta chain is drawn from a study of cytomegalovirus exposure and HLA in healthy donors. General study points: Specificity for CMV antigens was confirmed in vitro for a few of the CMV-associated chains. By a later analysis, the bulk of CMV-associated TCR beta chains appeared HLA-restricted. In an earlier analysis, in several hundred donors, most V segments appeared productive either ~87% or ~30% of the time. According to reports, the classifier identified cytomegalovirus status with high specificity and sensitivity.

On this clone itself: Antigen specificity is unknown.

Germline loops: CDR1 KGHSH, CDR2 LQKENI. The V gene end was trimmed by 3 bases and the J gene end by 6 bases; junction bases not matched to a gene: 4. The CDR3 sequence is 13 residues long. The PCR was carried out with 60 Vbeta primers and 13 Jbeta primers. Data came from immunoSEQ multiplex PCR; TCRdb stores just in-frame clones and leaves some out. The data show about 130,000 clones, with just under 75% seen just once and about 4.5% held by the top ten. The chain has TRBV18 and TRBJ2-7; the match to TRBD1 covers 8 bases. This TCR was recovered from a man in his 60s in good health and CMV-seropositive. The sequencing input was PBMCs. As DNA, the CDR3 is TGTGCCAGCTCACCTCTCGACAGGGGCGAGCAGTACTTC. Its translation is CASSPLDRGEQYF.